A single T cell receptor (beta chain) is shown here with its context. Time point indicated: after dendritic cell vaccination, including at tumor progression/relapse. Amplification used 60 V beta primers and 13 J beta primers. Using immunoSEQ multiplex PCR, the repertoire was profiled, and TCRdb retains in-frame clones only, with some absent. The data show some 60,000 clones, around 85% seen once. Trimming stripped 0 bases from V and 2 bases from J, with 8 bases between. The CDR3 runs 14 residues. Germline lookup yields CDR1 SGDLS and CDR2 YYNGEE. The data stem from a study of glioma-infiltrating T cells after dendritic cell vaccination. Study background: Autologous tumor lysate-pulsed dendritic cell vaccination was given between about 2002 and 2013. Dendritic cell vaccine was injected intradermally three times, biweekly.

This sequence was found in a human donor with glioblastoma. The sample here was blood, taken after dendritic cell vaccination. This chain uses TRBV9 with TRBJ1-1; D perhaps matches TRBD1 (6 bases). The CDR3 region has the DNA TGTGCCAGCAGCGTAGCGACAGGAAACACTGAAGCTTTCTTT. Translating it yields CASSVATGNTEAFF.